A selection of T cell receptor beta chains follows, all from one sample in a study of breast tumors, draining lymph nodes, adjacent tissues. TCRdb re-called the multiplex PCR reads with MiXCR, one entry per CDR3 protein. The sample has about 180,000 distinct CDR3 sequences; about 33% are singletons. Material: axillary lymph node tissue. The receptor source for this set is a female donor with breast cancer. Some clones in this sample may be carry-over from other donors' samples. Each CDR3 is given with its conserved first and last residue. The D gene is left open where the match is weak. Clone size is given for some rows only: seen once, a few or many times, or a class if the clone is expanded.

D: -; size: few; J: TRBJ1-3; V: TRBV6-1; CDR3: CASSEVSGPSGNTIYF; DNA: TGTGCCAGCAGTGAAGTATCGGGACCCTCTGGAAACACCATATATTTT
D: TRBD1; size: many; J: TRBJ1-2; V: TRBV4-2; CDR3: CASSQATQGADGYTF; DNA: TGTGCCAGCAGCCAAGCCACCCAGGGGGCGGATGGCTACACCTTC
D: -; size: -; J: TRBJ1-1; V: TRBV27; CDR3: CASRRGEMNTEAFF; DNA: TGTGCCAGCAGAAGGGGGGAGATGAACACTGAAGCTTTCTTT
D: -; size: many; J: TRBJ2-7; V: TRBV7-9; CDR3: CASSSWDGSSYEQYF; DNA: TGTGCCAGCAGCTCCTGGGACGGGAGCTCCTACGAGCAGTACTTC
D: TRBD1; size: few; J: TRBJ1-5; V: TRBV6-1; CDR3: CASRPGQGREEGNQPQHF; DNA: TGTGCCAGCAGGCCAGGACAGGGTAGGGAGGAGGGCAATCAGCCCCAGCATTTT
D: TRBD2; size: many; J: TRBJ2-1; V: TRBV5-8; CDR3: CASSPTSGVYNEQFF; DNA: TGTGCCAGCAGCCCCACTAGCGGGGTGTACAATGAGCAGTTCTTC
D: TRBD2; size: many; J: TRBJ2-7; V: TRBV20-1; CDR3: CSARTSGTYEQYF; DNA: TGCAGTGCCCGGACTAGCGGAACCTACGAGCAGTACTTC
D: TRBD1; size: many; J: TRBJ1-2; V: TRBV20-1; CDR3: CSARGPGTGLVGYTF; DNA: TGCAGTGCTAGAGGTCCGGGGACAGGTTTGGTGGGCTACACCTTC
D: TRBD1; size: -; J: TRBJ1-6; V: TRBV29-1; CDR3: CQQPKLRDRGLPSPLHF; DNA: TGCCAGCAGCCCAAGCTCCGGGACAGGGGGTTGCCTTCACCCCTCCACTTT
D: -; size: few; J: TRBJ2-1; V: TRBV20-1; CDR3: CSAILYNEQSF; DNA: TGCAGTGCTATACTGTACAATGAGCAGTCCTTC
D: -; size: many; J: TRBJ2-7; V: TRBV19; CDR3: CASSINGGNEQYF; DNA: TGTGCCAGTAGTATAAATGGGGGTAACGAGCAGTACTTC
D: TRBD1; size: few; J: TRBJ1-1; V: TRBV11-2; CDR3: CASSLERQGINTEAFF; DNA: TGTGCCAGCAGCTTGGAAAGACAGGGGATTAACACTGAAGCTTTCTTT
D: TRBD2; size: many; J: TRBJ2-3; V: TRBV5-6; CDR3: CASSPPRWAGGTDTQYF; DNA: TGTGCCAGCAGCCCTCCAAGGTGGGCGGGGGGCACGGATACGCAGTATTTT
D: -; size: many; J: TRBJ1-4; V: TRBV5-6; CDR3: CASSRGRSEKLFF; DNA: TGTGCCAGCAGTCGGGGGCGGTCTGAAAAACTGTTTTTT
D: -; size: many; J: TRBJ2-7; V: TRBV5-8; CDR3: CASSSQKYEQYF; DNA: TGTGCCAGCAGCTCCCAAAAGTACGAGCAGTACTTC
D: -; size: many; J: TRBJ1-2; V: TRBV5-6; CDR3: CASSYGQTNYGYTF; DNA: TGTGCCAGCAGCTACGGACAGACTAACTATGGCTACACCTTC
D: -; size: many; J: TRBJ2-3; V: TRBV15; CDR3: CATSAPGDTQYF; DNA: TGTGCCACCAGCGCCCCCGGGGATACGCAGTATTTT
D: -; size: many; J: TRBJ2-7; V: TRBV20-1; CDR3: CSAPLGSSTFSYEQYF; DNA: TGCAGTGCTCCCCTAGGCTCTAGCACTTTCTCCTACGAGCAGTACTTC
D: TRBD2; size: -; J: TRBJ2-1; V: TRBV7-3; CDR3: CASSLVGSGGASNEQFF; DNA: TGTGCCAGCAGCTTAGTCGGGAGCGGGGGGGCCTCCAATGAGCAGTTCTTC
D: -; size: many; J: TRBJ2-5; V: TRBV30; CDR3: CAWSGTERETQYF; DNA: TGTGCCTGGAGCGGGACGGAAAGGGAGACCCAGTACTTC
D: -; size: many; J: TRBJ2-7; V: TRBV6-5; CDR3: CASIKGPSSYEQYF; DNA: TGTGCCAGCATCAAAGGACCTAGCTCCTACGAGCAGTACTTC
D: TRBD1; size: many; J: TRBJ2-7; V: TRBV7-7; CDR3: CASSPRQGAYEQYF; DNA: TGTGCTAGCAGCCCCCGACAGGGGGCCTACGAGCAGTACTTC
D: TRBD1; size: -; J: TRBJ1-4; V: TRBV25-1; CDR3: CASSYAGTANEKLFF; DNA: TGTGCCAGCAGTTACGCAGGGACAGCTAATGAAAAACTGTTTTTT
D: -; size: many; J: TRBJ2-7; V: TRBV6-2/TRBV6-3; CDR3: CASTEAGLSYEQYF; DNA: TGTGCCAGCACCGAGGCCGGTCTATCCTACGAGCAGTACTTC
D: TRBD2; size: many; J: TRBJ2-6; V: TRBV9; CDR3: CASSVGLAGYSGANVLTF; DNA: TGTGCCAGCAGCGTAGGACTAGCGGGGTACTCTGGGGCCAACGTCCTGACTTTC
D: TRBD1; size: few; J: TRBJ1-2; V: TRBV9; CDR3: CAGSPGGYGYTF; DNA: TGTGCCGGCAGTCCAGGGGGCTATGGCTACACCTTC
D: -; size: -; J: TRBJ1-2; V: TRBV10-1; CDR3: CASTPLTGRYGYTF; DNA: TGCGCCAGCACCCCATTAACAGGTCGTTATGGCTACACCTTC
D: -; size: many; J: TRBJ2-1; V: TRBV13; CDR3: CASSPLGDSGNNEQFF; DNA: TGTGCCAGCAGCCCACTCGGGGACTCGGGAAACAATGAGCAGTTCTTC
D: TRBD2; size: -; J: TRBJ2-7; V: TRBV3-1; CDR3: CASSQSLGLAGGYEQYF; DNA: TGTGCCAGCAGCCAGTCCCTCGGACTAGCGGGAGGTTACGAGCAGTACTTC
D: TRBD2; size: many; J: TRBJ2-7; V: TRBV20-1; CDR3: CSASVSGNPSYEQYF; DNA: TGCAGTGCTAGCGTTAGCGGGAACCCTTCCTACGAGCAGTACTTC
D: -; size: -; J: TRBJ2-5; V: TRBV24-1; CDR3: CATSETTGLETQYF; DNA: TGTGCCACCAGTGAGACCACAGGGCTGGAGACCCAGTACTTC
D: TRBD1; size: -; J: TRBJ2-2; V: TRBV5-5; CDR3: CASSPGGQGSGELFF; DNA: TGTGCCAGCAGCCCAGGGGGACAGGGCAGCGGGGAGCTGTTTTTT
D: -; size: many; J: TRBJ2-3; V: TRBV7-6; CDR3: CASSLSSLDTQYF; DNA: TGTGCCAGCAGCTTATCTAGCCTCGATACGCAGTATTTT
D: -; size: -; J: TRBJ1-5; V: TRBV28; CDR3: CASSSPSEINGNQPQHF; DNA: TGTGCCAGCAGTTCACCCTCAGAAATCAATGGCAATCAGCCCCAGCATTTT
D: -; size: many; J: TRBJ1-5; V: TRBV24-1; CDR3: CATSPPGSGNQPQHF; DNA: TGTGCCACCAGTCCCCCGGGCTCGGGCAATCAGCCCCAGCATTTT
D: TRBD1; size: many; J: TRBJ2-3; V: TRBV6-5; CDR3: CASREGTVARGDTQYF; DNA: TGTGCCAGCAGAGAGGGGACAGTCGCCAGGGGCGATACGCAGTATTTT
D: -; size: many; J: TRBJ2-1; V: TRBV20-1; CDR3: CSARALPSEQFF; DNA: TGCAGTGCTAGAGCCCTCCCATCGGAGCAGTTCTTC
D: TRBD1; size: -; J: TRBJ1-2; V: TRBV4-2; CDR3: CASSLTSGGTANYGYTF; DNA: TGTGCCAGCAGCCTAACTAGCGGGGGGACAGCTAACTATGGCTACACCTTC
D: -; size: -; J: TRBJ1-2; V: TRBV2; CDR3: CASSEEGNGYTF; DNA: TGTGCCAGCAGTGAAGAAGGGAATGGCTACACCTTC
D: -; size: many; J: TRBJ2-7; V: TRBV7-6; CDR3: CASSLNLITGTDEQYF; DNA: TGTGCCAGCAGCTTGAACCTTATAACAGGGACCGACGAGCAGTACTTC
D: -; size: -; J: TRBJ2-1; V: TRBV27; CDR3: CASSLGTFSYNEQFF; DNA: TGTGCCAGCAGTTTAGGCACTTTCTCCTACAATGAGCAGTTCTTC
D: -; size: many; J: TRBJ1-5; V: TRBV6-6; CDR3: CASSYQPNWMGNQPQHF; DNA: TGTGCCAGCAGTTACCAGCCTAATTGGATGGGGAATCAGCCCCAGCATTTT
D: TRBD1; size: many; J: TRBJ2-1; V: TRBV6-5; CDR3: CASSYRTGSSYNEQFF; DNA: TGTGCCAGCAGTTACAGGACAGGTAGCTCCTACAATGAGCAGTTCTTC
D: -; size: many; J: TRBJ2-7; V: TRBV4-1; CDR3: CASSQDHPGPYEQYF; DNA: TGCGCCAGCAGCCAAGATCATCCAGGGCCCTACGAGCAGTACTTC
D: -; size: many; J: TRBJ1-2; V: TRBV15; CDR3: CATSREGGRSYGYTF; DNA: TGTGCCACCAGCAGAGAAGGTGGCCGGTCCTATGGCTACACCTTC
D: TRBD2; size: many; J: TRBJ2-2; V: TRBV13; CDR3: CASSPSEGGKGTGELFF; DNA: TGTGCCAGCAGCCCCTCCGAGGGAGGGAAAGGGACCGGGGAGCTGTTTTTT
D: TRBD2; size: many; J: TRBJ2-3; V: TRBV4-2; CDR3: CASSQDLTSVTDTQYF; DNA: TGTGCCAGCAGCCAAGATTTGACTAGCGTTACAGATACGCAGTATTTT
D: TRBD1; size: -; J: TRBJ1-2; V: TRBV24-1; CDR3: CATSSQGAPTGGNSYGYTF; DNA: TGTGCCACCAGCAGCCAAGGGGCCCCCACAGGGGGCAACAGCTATGGCTACACCTTC
D: TRBD1; size: -; J: TRBJ2-5; V: TRBV7-2; CDR3: CASSLSGTGIPGETQYF; DNA: TGTGCCAGCAGCTTATCCGGGACAGGGATCCCAGGGGAGACCCAGTACTTC
D: -; size: many; J: TRBJ2-5; V: TRBV20-1; CDR3: CSARDLGTQYF; DNA: TGCAGTGCTAGAGATCTAGGGACCCAGTACTTC
D: -; size: many; J: TRBJ2-7; V: TRBV7-9; CDR3: CASSFSGTGLDEQYF; DNA: TGTGCCAGCAGCTTCAGTGGGACGGGGTTGGACGAGCAGTACTTC
D: TRBD1; size: -; J: TRBJ2-3; V: TRBV10-3; CDR3: CAITPSRDRGYYEFVSQYF; DNA: TGTGCCATCACCCCGAGCAGGGACAGGGGTTATTACGAGTTCGTATCGCAGTATTTT
D: -; size: -; J: TRBJ2-1; V: TRBV6-5; CDR3: CAIRPDYSYNEQSF; DNA: TGTGCCATCCGACCGGACTACTCCTACAATGAGCAGTCCTTC
D: -; size: many; J: TRBJ2-6; V: TRBV19; CDR3: CATLFRQGDPGGTGATVLTF; DNA: TGTGCCACTCTATTCCGACAGGGCGACCCGGGGGGGACTGGGGCCACCGTCCTGACTTTC
D: -; size: -; J: TRBJ1-1; V: TRBV18; CDR3: CASSPPVRATEAFF; DNA: TGTGCCAGCTCACCCCCCGTCCGGGCCACTGAAGCTTTCTTT
D: TRBD1; size: few; J: TRBJ1-1; V: TRBV29-1; CDR3: CSVDTGAGGFGNTEAFF; DNA: TGCAGCGTTGACACTGGGGCAGGGGGCTTCGGTAACACTGAAGCTTTCTTT
D: TRBD2; size: -; J: TRBJ2-1; V: TRBV30; CDR3: CAWRPTSGSGYGAYNEQFF; DNA: TGTGCCTGGAGGCCGACTAGCGGGAGTGGTTATGGGGCCTACAATGAGCAGTTCTTC
D: -; size: -; J: TRBJ1-1; V: TRBV7-9; CDR3: CASSVPPNTEAFF; DNA: TGTGCCAGCAGCGTTCCACCGAACACTGAAGCTTTCTTT
D: TRBD2; size: many; J: TRBJ2-1; V: TRBV11-3; CDR3: CASSLAWLAGGNNEQFF; DNA: TGTGCCAGCAGCTTAGCGTGGCTAGCGGGGGGCAACAATGAGCAGTTCTTC
D: TRBD1; size: many; J: TRBJ1-2; V: TRBV7-6; CDR3: CASSPDRAYGYTF; DNA: TGTGCCAGCAGCCCGGACAGGGCCTATGGCTACACCTTC